The next 18 T cell receptor beta chains were all read from a single sample in a study of metastatic and nonmetastatic thyroid tumors. Ahead of thyroid surgery, no patient had received treatment of any kind. TCRdb called clones again from the PCR reads with MiXCR. This sample has around 20,000 clones; about 30% occur once, and the top ten carry approximately 6.1%. The specimen was blood. Receptors originate from a female donor with papillary thyroid cancer or a benign thyroid nodule (not recorded which). Some clones in this sample may be carry-over from other donors' samples.

The chain is built from TRBV6-1 and TRBJ2-2; 10 bases map to TRBD2. The CDR3 runs to 15 residues. J lost 7 bases, V lost 7 bases, and 9 bases had no gene match. The germline gives CDR1 MNHNS, CDR2 SASEGT. DNA of the CDR3: TGTGCCAGCAAGCTAGCGGGAGCAGTAGGCGGGGAGCTGTTTTTT. This codes for CASKLAGAVGGELFF.

V and J are TRBV7-9 and TRBJ2-7; either TRBD1 or TRBD2 may supply D (5 bases each). The germline V gene encodes CDR1 SEHNR and CDR2 FQNEAQ (reference sequence). The CDR3 loop spans 13 amino acids. The ends were cut back, 5 bases at V and 7 bases at J, with 15 bases in the middle. CDR3 in DNA: TGTGCCAGCAGCCTAGAGGGGTTAGGGGAGCAGTACTTC. It translates to CASSLEGLGEQYF.

This sequence joins TRBV20-1 and TRBJ1-1; tentative D call: TRBD1 (6 bases). V was cut by 2 bases and J by 1 base, with 11 bases left in between. CDR1 is DFQATT and CDR2 is SNEGSKA in the germline V gene (reference sequence). This CDR3 is built from 14 residues. The CDR3 here is CSARTTGKNTEAFF. The CDR3 DNA reads as TGCAGTGCTAGAACCACAGGGAAGAACACTGAAGCTTTCTTT.

V gene TRBV30 combines with J gene TRBJ1-6, with D hard to call. Germline V gene sequence: CDR1 GTSNPN, CDR2 SVGIG (reference sequence). Trimming shortened V by 5 bases and J by 1 base, and 9 bases separated the two germline ends. The CDR3 is 14 residues long. The CDR3 DNA follows: TGTGCCTGGCGACCGGGGTCCTATAATTCACCCCTCCACTTT. Protein sequence: CAWRPGSYNSPLHF.

The chain links TRBV7-3 to TRBJ2-1; perhaps TRBD1 as D (5 bases). CDR1 and CDR2 from the germline V gene are SGHTA and FQGTGA. CDR3 size: 15 residues. V was clipped by 2 bases and J by 5 bases, with 13 bases between them. The CDR3 sequence: CASSLRQGVNNEQFF. The CDR3 DNA sequence: TGTGCCAGCAGCTTACGTCAGGGCGTGAACAATGAGCAGTTCTTC.

This chain uses TRBV6-1 with TRBJ1-1; D may be TRBD1 (5 bases). CDR1 is MNHNS and CDR2 is SASEGT in the germline V gene. This CDR3 is 15 amino acids long. The V end lost 5 bases, the J end lost 8 bases, and 21 bases lay between the germline ends. The CDR3 DNA is TGTGCCAGCAGTCTGGGGGGAGCGGACCCCCTGGAAGCTTTCTTT. This translates into CASSLGGADPLEAFF.

This clone was detected only a few times. The junction does not match germline at one end; this may be a read error. The genes are TRBV28 and TRBJ1-2; no clear D. Germline V gene sequence: CDR1 MDHEN, CDR2 SYDVKM. The CDR3 consists of 13 residues. The CDR3 bases are TGTGCCAGCACCGAGGGAGGAGTATATGGCTACAGCTTC. Translating gives CASTEGGVYGYSF.

V gene TRBV4-3 combines with J gene TRBJ2-1, with a possible D match to TRBD2 (5 bases). Germline CDR1 is LGHNA and CDR2 is YSLEER. CDR3 length equals 14 residues. Trimming took off 5 bases at V and 7 bases at J, with 15 bases between the two ends. The CDR3 here is CASSTATRGNEQFF. The CDR3 DNA reads as TGCGCCAGCAGCACCGCCACAAGAGGGAATGAGCAGTTCTTC.

This clone was seen a handful of times. This CDR3 fails to terminate in the conserved phenylalanine or tryptophan, so it likely reflects a read error. The chain joins TRBV6-1 to TRBJ2-7; tentatively, D is TRBD1 (6 bases). Germline CDR1 is MNHNS and CDR2 is SASEGT. V was pared by 6 bases and J by 1 base, with 16 bases between. This CDR3 contains 15 residues. CDR3 protein: CASRRGTYKSYEQYS. In DNA form, the CDR3 reads TGTGCCAGCAGAAGGGGGACATATAAGTCCTACGAGCAGTACTCC.

This clone has just a few counts. V gene TRBV12-3 or TRBV12-4 combines with J gene TRBJ2-2; D is perhaps TRBD2 (6 bases). V was clipped by 2 bases and J by 4 bases, with 11 bases between them. This CDR3 comprises 15 residues. CDR3 protein: CASSLSGRSTGELFF. The CDR3 nucleotides are TGTGCCAGCAGTTTATCAGGGAGGAGCACCGGGGAGCTGTTTTTT.

This sequence joins TRBV10-3 and TRBJ1-1; D ambiguous. Germline V gene data show CDR1 as ENHRY and CDR2 as SYGVKD. CDR3 length: 14 residues. The germline V and J ends were trimmed by 1 base and 1 base, with 7 bases remaining between them. This CDR3 reads CAISEFGKNTEAFF. CDR3 in DNA: TGTGCCATCAGTGAGTTCGGGAAGAACACTGAAGCTTTCTTT.

This rearrangement joins TRBV20-1 to TRBJ2-3; no clear D. The V gene's germline CDR1 is DFQATT and CDR2 SNEGSKA (reference sequence). The V gene lost 3 bases and the J gene lost 4 bases, with 5 bases spanning the gap. The CDR3 spans 11 residues. The CDR3 loop is CSASRSDTQYF. CDR3 in DNA: TGCAGTGCTAGCCGCTCAGATACGCAGTATTTT.

The chain carries TRBV7-8 and TRBJ1-2, with D unresolved. The length of the CDR3 is 15 residues. V was cut by 1 base and J by 4 bases, with 13 bases left in between. In germline, CDR1 is SGHVS, CDR2 FQNEAQ. The CDR3 DNA follows: TGTGCCAGCAGCTTAGACAGCCAATTAACCTATGGCTACACCTTC. Protein: CASSLDSQLTYGYTF. The full variable domain, with the rest looked up from reference TRBV7-8 and TRBJ1-2, is GAGVSQSPRYKVAKRGQDVALRCDPISGHVSLFWYQQALGQGPEFLTYFQNEAQLDKSGLPSDRFFAERPEGSVSTLKIQRTQQEDSAVYLCASSLDSQLTYGYTFGSGTRLTVV.

The table lists this clone with a few counts. The J gene is TRBJ2-7, the V gene TRBV6-8; tentatively, D is TRBD2 (5 bases). CDR3 length: 18 amino acids. V lost 7 bases, J lost 2 bases, and 27 bases lay in between. Germline assignment: CDR1 MNHGY and CDR2 SAAAGT. CDR3 residues: CASNLPGKFFTNTYEQYF. For the CDR3, the DNA is TGTGCCAGCAACCTCCCGGGAAAGTTTTTCACGAATACCTACGAGCAGTACTTC.

This chain links TRBV9 with TRBJ1-2; D is undetermined. CDR3 length: 14 amino acids. V gave up 0 bases and J gave up 4 bases, with 10 bases separating them. Germline CDR1 is SGDLS and CDR2 is YYNGEE. The CDR3 protein is CASSVEANLYGYTF. The CDR3 bases are TGTGCCAGCAGCGTAGAGGCTAACCTCTATGGCTACACCTTC.

Ten or more counts support this clone. This chain joins TRBV5-1 and TRBJ1-1, with TRBD1 identical over 8 bases. There are 14 residues in the CDR3. Germline CDR1 and CDR2: SGHRS and YFSETQ. The V gene end was trimmed by 8 bases and the J gene end by 5 bases; junction bases not matched to a gene: 11. The CDR3 nucleotides read TGCGCCAGTTCCCCGTCAGACAGGGGAACTGAAGCTTTCTTT. It translates to CASSPSDRGTEAFF.

By share, this clone counts as medium-sized (0.01 to 0.1%). The chain recombines TRBV6-5 with TRBJ2-6; D not certain. The CDR3 is made up of 17 amino acids. V was shortened by 1 base and J by 2 bases, with 12 bases between the two germline ends. Germline-derived CDR1 and CDR2 are MNHEY and SVGAGI. CDR3 region: CASSYLEERTGANVLTF. As DNA, the CDR3 is TGTGCCAGCAGTTACTTGGAAGAACGAACTGGGGCCAACGTCCTGACTTTC.

The J gene is TRBJ2-5, the V gene TRBV5-5; tentatively, D is TRBD1 (6 bases). The CDR3 length is 15 residues. Germline V gene data show CDR1 as SGHKS and CDR2 as YYEKEE (reference sequence). Trimming stripped 0 bases from V and 2 bases from J, with 11 bases between. The CDR3 reads CASSLDRVNQETQYF. CDR3 coding DNA: TGTGCCAGCAGCTTGGACAGGGTGAATCAAGAGACCCAGTACTTC.